This entry concerns a single T cell receptor beta chain. Its antigen remains unidentified. These data belong to a study of cytomegalovirus exposure and HLA in healthy donors. Assay: immunoSEQ multiplex PCR; the TCRdb copy retains only in-frame clones and omits some. The sample lists tens of thousands of clones; around 90% were seen once. This CDR3 comprises 17 residues. V lost 7 bases to trimming and J lost 1 base, with 17 bases between them. Germline lookup yields CDR1 KGHSH and CDR2 LQKENI. Study results and caveats: Subsequent analysis of the 120 or so validation repertoires found a tendency for first-cohort TCR clusters to co-occur. Cytomegalovirus-associated status was assigned to 164 TCR beta chains.

The specimen sequenced was PBMCs. The rearrangement joins TRBV18 to TRBJ1-6; D perhaps matches TRBD1 (5 bases). The sequence was obtained from a woman aged 18-29 years in good health and CMV-seropositive. DNA for the CDR3: TGTGCCAGCTTAACACAGGACGGAGGGTCCTATAATTCACCCCTCCACTTT. Its protein is CASLTQDGGSYNSPLHF. The full variable domain, with the rest looked up from reference TRBV18 and TRBJ1-6, is NAGVMQNPRHLVRRRGQEARLRCSPMKGHSHVYWYRQLPEEGLKFMVYLQKENIIDESGMPKERFSAEFPKEGPSILRIQQVVRGDSAAYFCASLTQDGGSYNSPLHFGNGTRLTVT.